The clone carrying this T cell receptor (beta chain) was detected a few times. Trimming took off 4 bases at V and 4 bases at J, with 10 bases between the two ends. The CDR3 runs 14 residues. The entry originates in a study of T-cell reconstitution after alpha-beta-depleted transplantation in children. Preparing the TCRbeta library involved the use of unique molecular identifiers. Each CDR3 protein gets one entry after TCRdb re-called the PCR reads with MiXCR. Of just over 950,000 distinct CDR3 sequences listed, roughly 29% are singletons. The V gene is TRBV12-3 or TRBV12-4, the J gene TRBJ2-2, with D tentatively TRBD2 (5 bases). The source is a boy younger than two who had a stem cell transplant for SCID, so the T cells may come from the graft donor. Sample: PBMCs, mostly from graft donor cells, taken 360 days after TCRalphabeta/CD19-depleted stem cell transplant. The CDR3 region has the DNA TGTGCCAGCAGTTCGGGAAGGTCCACCGGGGAGCTGTTTTTT. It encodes CASSSGRSTGELFF.